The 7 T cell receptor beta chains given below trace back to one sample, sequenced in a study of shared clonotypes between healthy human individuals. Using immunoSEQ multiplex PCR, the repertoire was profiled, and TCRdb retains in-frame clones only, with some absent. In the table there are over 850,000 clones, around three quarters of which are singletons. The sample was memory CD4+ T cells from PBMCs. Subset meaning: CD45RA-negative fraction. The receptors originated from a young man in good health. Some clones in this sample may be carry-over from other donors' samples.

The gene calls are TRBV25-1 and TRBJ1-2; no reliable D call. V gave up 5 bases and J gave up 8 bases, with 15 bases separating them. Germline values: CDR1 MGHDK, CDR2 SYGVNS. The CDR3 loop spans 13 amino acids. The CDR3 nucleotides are TGTGCCAGCAGTCTCGAGGCCTTCGCAGGCTACACCTTC. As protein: CASSLEAFAGYTF.

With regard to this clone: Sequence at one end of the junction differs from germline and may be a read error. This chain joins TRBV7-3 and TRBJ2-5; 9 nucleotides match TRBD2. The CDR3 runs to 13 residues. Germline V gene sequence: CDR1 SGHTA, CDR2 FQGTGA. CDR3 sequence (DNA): TGTGCCAGCAGCTTAACAGGGGCTAGCGGGGCCAACTTC. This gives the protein CASSLTGASGANF.

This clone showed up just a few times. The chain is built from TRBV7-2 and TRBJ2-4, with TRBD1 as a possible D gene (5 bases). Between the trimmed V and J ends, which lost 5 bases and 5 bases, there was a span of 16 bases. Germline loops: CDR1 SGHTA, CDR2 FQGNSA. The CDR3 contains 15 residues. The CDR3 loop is CASSLRFGAENIQYF. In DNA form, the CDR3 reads TGTGCCAGCAGCCTCCGTTTTGGGGCGGAAAACATTCAGTACTTC.

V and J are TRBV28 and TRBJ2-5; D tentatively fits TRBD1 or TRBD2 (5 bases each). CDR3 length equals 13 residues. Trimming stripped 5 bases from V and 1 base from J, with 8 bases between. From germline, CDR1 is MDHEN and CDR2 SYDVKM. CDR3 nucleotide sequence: TGTGCCAGCAGTACTGGGGGCCAAGAGACCCAGTACTTC. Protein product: CASSTGGQETQYF.

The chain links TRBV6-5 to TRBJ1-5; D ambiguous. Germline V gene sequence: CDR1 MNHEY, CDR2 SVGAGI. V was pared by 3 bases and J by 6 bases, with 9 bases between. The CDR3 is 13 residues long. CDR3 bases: TGTGCCAGCAGTTATATCGAGGGTCAGCCCCAGCATTTT. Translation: CASSYIEGQPQHF.

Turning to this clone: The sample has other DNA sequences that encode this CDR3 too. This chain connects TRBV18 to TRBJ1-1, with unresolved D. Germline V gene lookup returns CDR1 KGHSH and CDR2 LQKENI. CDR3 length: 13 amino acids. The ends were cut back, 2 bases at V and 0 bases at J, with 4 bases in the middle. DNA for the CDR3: TGTGCCAGCTCACCATCCCTGAACACTGAAGCTTTCTTT. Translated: CASSPSLNTEAFF.

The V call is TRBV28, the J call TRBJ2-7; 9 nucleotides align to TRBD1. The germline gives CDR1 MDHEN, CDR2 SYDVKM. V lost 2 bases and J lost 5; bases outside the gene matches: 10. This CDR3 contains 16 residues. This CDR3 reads CASSLNPGQGAHEQYF. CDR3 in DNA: TGTGCCAGCAGTTTAAACCCGGGACAGGGTGCCCACGAGCAGTACTTC.